One and the same sample provided the 11 T cell receptor beta chains below, sequenced in a study of cytomegalovirus exposure and HLA in healthy donors. The PCR was carried out with 60 Vbeta primers and 13 Jbeta primers. TCRdb's table, derived via immunoSEQ multiplex PCR, lists solely in-frame clones and lacks some. The data contain roughly 170,000 clones, 80% of them singletons. Sequencing was performed on PBMCs. The receptors originated from a boy aged 10-17 years in good health and CMV-seronegative.

Only one count was recorded for this clone. The rearrangement uses TRBV6-5 and TRBJ2-7, with a possible D match to TRBD1 (5 bases). This CDR3 contains 13 residues. From germline, CDR1 is MNHEY and CDR2 SVGAGI. The V and J ends lost 6 bases and 10 bases respectively, with 19 bases between them. The CDR3 loop reads CASSNDRKRHQYF. CDR3 nucleotide sequence: TGTGCCAGCAGCAACGACAGAAAACGTCATCAGTACTTC.

The rearrangement uses TRBV13 and TRBJ2-7, with a tentative D call TRBD2 (5 bases). Germline V gene data show CDR1 as PRHDT and CDR2 as FYEKMQ (reference sequence). This CDR3 has 13 residues. Trimming stripped 3 bases from V and 4 bases from J, with 10 bases between. CDR3 sequence reads: CASSFLAPYEQYF. The CDR3 nucleotides read TGTGCCAGCAGCTTTCTAGCACCTTACGAGCAGTACTTC.

V usage is TRBV7-9 and J usage is TRBJ1-1; D unresolved. Germline V gene data show CDR1 as SEHNR and CDR2 as FQNEAQ (reference sequence). This CDR3 spans 15 amino acids. V lost 5 bases and J lost 5, with 18 bases in between. CDR3 residues: CASSPGGVSGTEAFF. CDR3 DNA sequence: TGTGCCAGCAGCCCTGGCGGGGTTAGTGGGACTGAAGCTTTCTTT.

The chain couples TRBV28 to TRBJ1-4; TRBD1 agrees at 8 bases. The CDR3 is 13 residues long. CDR1 is MDHEN, CDR2 SYDVKM, per germline. Trimming cost V 7 bases and J 8 bases; bases outside gene matches: 6. The CDR3, as DNA: TGTGCCAGCAACAGGGGGGGAAGAGAAAAACTGTTTTTT. It translates to CASNRGGREKLFF. The full variable domain, rest sourced from reference TRBV28 and TRBJ1-4, is DVKVTQSSRYLVKRTGEKVFLECVQDMDHENMFWYRQDPGLGLRLIYFSYDVKMKEKGDIPEGYSVSREKKERFSLILESASTNQTSMYLCASNRGGREKLFFGSGTQLSVL.

The V gene is TRBV30, the J gene TRBJ2-2; a possible D gene is TRBD2 (6 bases). V shed 5 bases and J shed 6 bases, with 16 bases lying between them. This CDR3 comprises 14 residues. The germline V gene encodes CDR1 GTSNPN and CDR2 SVGIG (reference sequence). In nucleotides, the CDR3 is TGTGCCTGGGAGGGACCGGGGGTTCCCGGGGAGCTGTTTTTT. It yields the protein CAWEGPGVPGELFF. Based on the CDR3 plus reference TRBV30 and TRBJ2-2, the full variable domain is SQTIHQWPATLVQPVGSPLSLECTVEGTSNPNLYWYRQAAGRGLQLLFYSVGIGQISSEVPQNLSASRPQDRQFILSSKKLLLSDSGFYLCAWEGPGVPGELFFGEGSRLTVL.

The chain has TRBV5-1 and TRBJ2-3; D ambiguous. Trimming cost V 0 bases and J 1 base, with 6 bases left between them. The CDR3 has 14 residues. Germline lookup yields CDR1 SGHRS and CDR2 YFSETQ. CDR3 sequence (DNA): TGCGCCAGCAGCTTGGTACGGGGCACAGATACGCAGTATTTT. This encodes CASSLVRGTDTQYF.

The chain employs TRBV6-1 and TRBJ1-1; 12 nucleotides agree with TRBD1. Germline CDR1 and CDR2: MNHNS and SASEGT. V shed 6 bases, J shed 8 bases, and the junction held 7 bases outside the gene matches. The CDR3 is made up of 14 amino acids. CDR3 residues: CASRLRDRGPEAFF. DNA of the CDR3: TGTGCCAGCAGGCTCCGGGACAGGGGGCCAGAAGCTTTCTTT.

The V gene is TRBV6-1, the J gene TRBJ1-2; 11 positions match TRBD1. J lost 3 bases, V lost 11 bases, and 8 bases had no gene match. The germline gives CDR1 MNHNS, CDR2 SASEGT. The CDR3 runs 14 residues. Here the CDR3 reads CAGAGTGGDYGYTF. The DNA of the CDR3 is TGTGCCGGAGCCGGGACAGGGGGGGACTATGGCTACACCTTC.

The chain carries TRBV29-1 and TRBJ2-1; 8 positions agree with TRBD2. J gave up 7 bases and V 0 bases, and 8 bases lay outside the gene matches. The CDR3 extends over 15 amino acids. Germline CDR1 SQVTM, CDR2 ANQGSEA. In DNA form, the CDR3 reads TGCAGCGTTGAAGATGTCCGGGGGGGCCTTAATGAGCAGTTCTTC. It is translated as CSVEDVRGGLNEQFF.

The sample holds many counts of this clone. The chain recombines TRBV10-1 with TRBJ1-1; D possibly corresponds to TRBD1 (5 bases). The CDR3 runs to 10 residues. CDR1 and CDR2 (germline): WNHNN, SYGVQD (reference sequence). Trimming cost V 8 bases and J 10 bases, with 11 bases left between them. The CDR3 loop reads CASGRVIAFF. CDR3 bases: TGCGCCAGCGGCAGGGTGATAGCTTTCTTT.

The genes are TRBV2 and TRBJ2-1; 12 bases match TRBD2. Trimming at V came to 3 bases and at J to 9 bases, leaving 6 bases not matched to a gene. This CDR3 contains 15 residues. Germline V gene lookup returns CDR1 SNHLY and CDR2 FYNNEI. Here the CDR3 reads CASSDSLAGGPEQFF. CDR3 nucleotide sequence: TGTGCCAGCAGTGATTCCCTAGCGGGGGGGCCTGAGCAGTTCTTC. The full variable domain, with the rest looked up from reference TRBV2 and TRBJ2-1, is EPEVTQTPSHQVTQMGQEVILRCVPISNHLYFYWYRQILGQKVEFLVSFYNNEISEKSEIFDDQFSVERPDGSNFTLKIRSTKLEDSAMYFCASSDSLAGGPEQFFGPGTRLTVL.